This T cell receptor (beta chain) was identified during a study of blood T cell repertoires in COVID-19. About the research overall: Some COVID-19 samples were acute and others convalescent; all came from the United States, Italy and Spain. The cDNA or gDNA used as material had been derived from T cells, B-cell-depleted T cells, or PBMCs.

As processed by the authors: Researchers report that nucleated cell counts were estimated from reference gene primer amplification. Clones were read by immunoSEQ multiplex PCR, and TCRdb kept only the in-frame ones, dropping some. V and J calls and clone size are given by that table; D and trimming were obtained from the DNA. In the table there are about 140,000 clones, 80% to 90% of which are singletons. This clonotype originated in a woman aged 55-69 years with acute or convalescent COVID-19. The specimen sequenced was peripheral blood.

In DNA, the CDR3 is TGTGCCAGCAGCGAGGCCTTGTGGCCCTCTGGAAACACCATATATTTT. This sequence encodes CASSEALWPSGNTIYF. The rearrangement uses TRBV5-4 and TRBJ1-3; no clear D gene. CDR3 length: 16 residues. CDR1 SGHNT and CDR2 YYREEE come from the germline V gene (reference sequence). V lost 4 bases, J lost 0 bases, and 14 bases lay in between. Based on the CDR3 plus reference TRBV5-4 and TRBJ1-3, the full variable domain is ETGVTQSPTHLIKTRGQQVTLRCSSQSGHNTVSWYQQALGQGPQFIFQYYREEENGRGNFPPRFSGLQFPNYSSELNVNALELDDSALYLCASSEALWPSGNTIYFGEGSWLTVV.